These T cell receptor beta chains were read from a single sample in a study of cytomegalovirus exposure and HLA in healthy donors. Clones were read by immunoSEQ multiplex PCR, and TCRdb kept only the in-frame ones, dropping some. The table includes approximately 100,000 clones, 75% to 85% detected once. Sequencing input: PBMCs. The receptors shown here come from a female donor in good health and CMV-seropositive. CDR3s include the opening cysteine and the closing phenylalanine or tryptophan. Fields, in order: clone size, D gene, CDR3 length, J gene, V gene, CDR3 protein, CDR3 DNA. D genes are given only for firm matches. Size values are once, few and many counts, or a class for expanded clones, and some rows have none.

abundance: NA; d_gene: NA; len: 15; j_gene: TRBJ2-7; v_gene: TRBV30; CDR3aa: CAWSVRGGALYEQYF; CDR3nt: TGTGCCTGGAGTGTAAGGGGGGGGGCGCTCTACGAGCAGTACTTC
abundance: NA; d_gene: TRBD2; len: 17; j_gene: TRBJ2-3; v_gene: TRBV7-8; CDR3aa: CASSFMRVGTSGARPYF; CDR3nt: TGTGCCAGCAGCTTTATGAGGGTCGGGACTAGCGGAGCCCGACCGTATTTT
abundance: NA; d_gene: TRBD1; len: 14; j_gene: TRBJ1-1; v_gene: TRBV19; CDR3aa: CASTRDRGWTEAFF; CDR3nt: TGTGCCAGTACCCGGGACAGGGGATGGACTGAAGCTTTCTTT
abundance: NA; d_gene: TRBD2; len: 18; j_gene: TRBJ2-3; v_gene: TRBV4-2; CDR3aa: CASSQEPSGGAGSDTQYF; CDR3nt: TGTGCCAGCAGCCAAGAACCTAGCGGGGGGGCCGGGTCAGATACGCAGTATTTT
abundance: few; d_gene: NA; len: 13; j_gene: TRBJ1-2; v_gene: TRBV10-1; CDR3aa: CASSDRGAYGYTF; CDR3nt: TGCGCCAGCAGTGACAGGGGTGCCTATGGCTACACCTTC
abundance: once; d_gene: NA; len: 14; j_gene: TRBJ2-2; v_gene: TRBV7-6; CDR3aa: CASSGLELAGELFF; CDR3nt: TGTGCCAGCAGTGGCCTGGAGCTAGCCGGGGAGCTGTTTTTT
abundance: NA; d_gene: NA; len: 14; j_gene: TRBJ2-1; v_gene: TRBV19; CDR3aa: CASTYSLSYNEQFF; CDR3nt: TGTGCCAGTACCTATTCCCTCTCCTACAATGAGCAGTTCTTC
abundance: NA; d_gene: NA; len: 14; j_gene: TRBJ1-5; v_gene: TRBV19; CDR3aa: CASSIAVARGPQHF; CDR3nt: TGTGCCAGTAGTATAGCGGTCGCACGGGGGCCCCAGCATTTT
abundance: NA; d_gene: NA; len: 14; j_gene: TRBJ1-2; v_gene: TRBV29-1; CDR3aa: CSGGPQGLNYGYTF; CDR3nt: TGCAGCGGGGGGCCACAGGGATTAAACTATGGCTACACCTTC
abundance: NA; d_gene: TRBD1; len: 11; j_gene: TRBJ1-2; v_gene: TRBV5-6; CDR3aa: CASSVGTVNTF; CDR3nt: TGTGCCAGCAGCGTGGGGACAGTTAATACCTTC
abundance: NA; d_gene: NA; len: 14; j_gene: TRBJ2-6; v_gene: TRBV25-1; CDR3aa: CATAQRAGANVLTF; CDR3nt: TGTGCCACCGCCCAGCGGGCCGGGGCCAACGTCCTGACTTTC